The clone carrying this TCR beta chain was counted once. This entry belongs to a study of cytomegalovirus exposure and HLA in healthy donors. CDR1 and CDR2 (germline): MNHEY, SMNVEV (reference sequence). V was clipped by 0 bases and J by 6 bases, with 7 bases between them. This CDR3 is 13 amino acids long. Using immunoSEQ multiplex PCR, the repertoire was profiled, and TCRdb retains in-frame clones only, with some absent. There are around 200,000 clones in the sample; more than 65% occur only once, and roughly 2.8% lies in the top ten. The chain combines TRBV27 with TRBJ2-3; D is unclear. The sequencing input was PBMCs. The TCR sequence derives from a young woman in good health and CMV-seropositive. The CDR3 reads CASSLSSSDTQYF. The CDR3 DNA sequence: TGTGCCAGCAGTTTATCGTCGTCGGATACGCAGTATTTT.